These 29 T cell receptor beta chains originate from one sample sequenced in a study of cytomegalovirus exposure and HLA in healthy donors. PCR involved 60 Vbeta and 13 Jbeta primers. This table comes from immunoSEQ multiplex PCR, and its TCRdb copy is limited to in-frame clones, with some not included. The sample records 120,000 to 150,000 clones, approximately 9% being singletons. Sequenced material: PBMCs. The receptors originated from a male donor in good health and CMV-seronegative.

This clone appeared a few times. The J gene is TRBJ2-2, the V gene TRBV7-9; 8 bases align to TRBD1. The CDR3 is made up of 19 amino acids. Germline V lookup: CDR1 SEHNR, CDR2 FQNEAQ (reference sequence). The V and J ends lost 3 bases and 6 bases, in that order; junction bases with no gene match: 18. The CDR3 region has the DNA TGTGCCAGCAGCTTCCGGGGGACTCCGGGACAGGCCTCATCCGGGGAGCTGTTTTTT. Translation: CASSFRGTPGQASSGELFF.

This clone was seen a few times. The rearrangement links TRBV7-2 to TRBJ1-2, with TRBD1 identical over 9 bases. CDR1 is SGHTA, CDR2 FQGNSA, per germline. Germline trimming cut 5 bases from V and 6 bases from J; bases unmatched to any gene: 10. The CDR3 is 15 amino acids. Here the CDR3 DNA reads TGTGCCAGCAGCCCCACCGTGGACAGGGGAAATGGCTACACCTTC. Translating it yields CASSPTVDRGNGYTF.

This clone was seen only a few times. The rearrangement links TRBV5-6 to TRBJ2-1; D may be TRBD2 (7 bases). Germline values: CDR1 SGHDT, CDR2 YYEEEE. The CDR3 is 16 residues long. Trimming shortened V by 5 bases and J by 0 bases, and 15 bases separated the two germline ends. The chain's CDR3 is CASRNWGGDSYNEQFF. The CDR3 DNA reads TGTGCCAGCAGAAATTGGGGGGGCGACTCCTACAATGAGCAGTTCTTC.

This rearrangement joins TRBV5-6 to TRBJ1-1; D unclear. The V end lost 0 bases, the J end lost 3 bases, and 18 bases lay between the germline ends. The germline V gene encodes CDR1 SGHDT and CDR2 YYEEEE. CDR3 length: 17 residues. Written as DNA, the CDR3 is TGTGCCAGCAGCTTGGCCGGTGGCCTCTCGCGGGACACTGAAGCTTTCTTT. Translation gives CASSLAGGLSRDTEAFF.

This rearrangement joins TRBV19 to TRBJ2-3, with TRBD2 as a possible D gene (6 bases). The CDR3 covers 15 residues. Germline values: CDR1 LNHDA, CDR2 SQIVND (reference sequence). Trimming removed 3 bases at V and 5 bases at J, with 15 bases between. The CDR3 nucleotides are TGTGCCAGTAGTATGGTGACTAGGCCTGGAGATACGCAGTATTTT. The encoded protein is CASSMVTRPGDTQYF. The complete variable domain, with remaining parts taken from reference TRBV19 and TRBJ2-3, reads DGGITQSPKYLFRKEGQNVTLSCEQNLNHDAMYWYRQDPGQGLRLIYYSQIVNDFQKGDIAEGYSVSREKKESFPLTVTSAQKNPTAFYLCASSMVTRPGDTQYFGPGTRLTVL.

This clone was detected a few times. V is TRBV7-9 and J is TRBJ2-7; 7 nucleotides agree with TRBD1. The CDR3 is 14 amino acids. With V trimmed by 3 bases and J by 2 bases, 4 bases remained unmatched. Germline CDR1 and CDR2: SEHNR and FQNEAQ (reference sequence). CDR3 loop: CASSFPDRAYEQYF. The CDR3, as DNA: TGTGCCAGCAGCTTTCCAGACAGGGCCTACGAGCAGTACTTC.

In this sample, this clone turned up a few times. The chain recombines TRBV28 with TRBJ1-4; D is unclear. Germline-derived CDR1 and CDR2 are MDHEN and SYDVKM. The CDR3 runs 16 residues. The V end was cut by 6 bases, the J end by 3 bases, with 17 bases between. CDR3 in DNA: TGTGCCAGCAGCCATGAGGGTCCGCTGCCTAATGAAAAACTGTTTTTT. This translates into CASSHEGPLPNEKLFF.

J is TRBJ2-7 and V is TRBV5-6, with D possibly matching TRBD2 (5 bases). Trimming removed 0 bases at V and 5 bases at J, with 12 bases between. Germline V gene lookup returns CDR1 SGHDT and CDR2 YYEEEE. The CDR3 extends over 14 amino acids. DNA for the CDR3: TGTGCCAGCAGCTTGGGGAGCGGTCCGGACGAGCAGTACTTC. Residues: CASSLGSGPDEQYF.

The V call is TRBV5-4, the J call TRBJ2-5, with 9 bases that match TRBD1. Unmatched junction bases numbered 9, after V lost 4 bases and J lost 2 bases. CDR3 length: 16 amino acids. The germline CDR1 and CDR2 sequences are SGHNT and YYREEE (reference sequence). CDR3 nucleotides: TGTGCCAGCAGCCCAGGTACAGGGGGCTATCAAGAGACCCAGTACTTC. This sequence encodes CASSPGTGGYQETQYF.

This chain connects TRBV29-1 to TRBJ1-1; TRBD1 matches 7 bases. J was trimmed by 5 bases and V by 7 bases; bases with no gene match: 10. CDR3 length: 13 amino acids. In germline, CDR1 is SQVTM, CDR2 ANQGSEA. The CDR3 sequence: CSAMGQKLTEAFF. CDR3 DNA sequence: TGCAGCGCCATGGGACAGAAGCTAACTGAAGCTTTCTTT. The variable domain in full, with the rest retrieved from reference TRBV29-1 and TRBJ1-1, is SAVISQKPSRDICQRGTSLTIQCQVDSQVTMMFWYRQQPGQSLTLIATANQGSEATYESGFVIDKFPISRPNLTFSTLTVSNMSPEDSSIYLCSAMGQKLTEAFFGQGTRLTVV.

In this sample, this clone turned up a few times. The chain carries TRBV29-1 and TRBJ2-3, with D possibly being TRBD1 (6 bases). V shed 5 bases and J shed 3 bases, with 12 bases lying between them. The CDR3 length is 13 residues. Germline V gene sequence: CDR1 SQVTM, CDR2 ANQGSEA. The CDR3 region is CSVQGMGTDTQYF. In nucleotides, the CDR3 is TGCAGCGTTCAGGGGATGGGGACAGATACGCAGTATTTT.

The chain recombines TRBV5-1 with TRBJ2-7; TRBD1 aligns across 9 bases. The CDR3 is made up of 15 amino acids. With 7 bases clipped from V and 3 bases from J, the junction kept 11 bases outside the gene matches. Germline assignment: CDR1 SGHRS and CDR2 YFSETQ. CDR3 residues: CASQGGRDRVYEQYF. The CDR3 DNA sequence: TGCGCCAGCCAGGGGGGAAGGGACAGGGTCTACGAGCAGTACTTC.

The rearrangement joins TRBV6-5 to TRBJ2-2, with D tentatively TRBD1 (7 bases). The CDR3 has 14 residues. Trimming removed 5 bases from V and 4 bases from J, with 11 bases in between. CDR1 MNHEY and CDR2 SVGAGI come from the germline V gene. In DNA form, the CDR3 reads TGTGCCAGCAGTCCCCAGGGGGGCACCGGGGAGCTGTTTTTT. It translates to CASSPQGGTGELFF.

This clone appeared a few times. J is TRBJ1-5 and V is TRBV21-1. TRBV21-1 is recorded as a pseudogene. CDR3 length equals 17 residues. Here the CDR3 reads CASSRYVAGESNQPQHF. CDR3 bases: TGTGCCAGCAGCCGGTATGTCGCGGGAGAGAGCAATCAGCCCCAGCATTTT.

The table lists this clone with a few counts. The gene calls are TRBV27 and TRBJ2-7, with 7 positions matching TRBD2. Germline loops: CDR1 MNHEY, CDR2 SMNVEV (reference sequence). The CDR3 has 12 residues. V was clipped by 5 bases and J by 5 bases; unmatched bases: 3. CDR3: CASSDTSDEQYF. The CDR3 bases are TGTGCCAGCAGTGATACTAGCGACGAGCAGTACTTC.

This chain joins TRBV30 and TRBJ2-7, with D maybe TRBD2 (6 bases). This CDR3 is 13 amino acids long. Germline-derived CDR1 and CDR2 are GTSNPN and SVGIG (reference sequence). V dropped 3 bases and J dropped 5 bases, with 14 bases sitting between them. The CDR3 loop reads CAWRVADTHEQYF. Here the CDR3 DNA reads TGTGCCTGGAGGGTAGCGGACACTCACGAGCAGTACTTC.

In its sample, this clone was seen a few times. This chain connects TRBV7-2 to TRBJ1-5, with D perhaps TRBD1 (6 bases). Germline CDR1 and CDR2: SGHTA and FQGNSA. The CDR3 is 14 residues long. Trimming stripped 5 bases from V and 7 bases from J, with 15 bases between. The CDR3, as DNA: TGTGCCAGCAGCGGGCGGGGAGGGGGGCAGCCCCAGCATTTT. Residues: CASSGRGGGQPQHF.

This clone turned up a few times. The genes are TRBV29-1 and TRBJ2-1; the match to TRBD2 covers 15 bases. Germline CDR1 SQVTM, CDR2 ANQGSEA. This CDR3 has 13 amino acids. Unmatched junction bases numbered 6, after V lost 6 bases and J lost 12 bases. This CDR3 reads CSVEGLAGGGQFF. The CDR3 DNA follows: TGCAGCGTAGAGGGACTAGCGGGAGGAGGGCAGTTCTTC.

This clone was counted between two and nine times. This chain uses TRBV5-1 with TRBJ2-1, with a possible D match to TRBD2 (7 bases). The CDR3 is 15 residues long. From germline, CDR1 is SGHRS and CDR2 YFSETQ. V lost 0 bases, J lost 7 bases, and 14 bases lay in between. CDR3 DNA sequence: TGCGCCAGCAGCTTGGAACGGGGGGCCCGTAATGAGCAGTTCTTC. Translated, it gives CASSLERGARNEQFF.

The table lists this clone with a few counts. The CDR3 nucleotides are TGTGCCAGCAGCCCGGGGTTAGCGGGACGCACAGATACGCAGTATTTT. Protein: CASSPGLAGRTDTQYF. This chain links TRBV28 with TRBJ2-3; 8 nucleotides agree with TRBD2. The germline gives CDR1 MDHEN, CDR2 SYDVKM. V trimming: 6 bases; J trimming: 1 base; junction bases outside the gene matches: 9. The CDR3 is 16 residues long.

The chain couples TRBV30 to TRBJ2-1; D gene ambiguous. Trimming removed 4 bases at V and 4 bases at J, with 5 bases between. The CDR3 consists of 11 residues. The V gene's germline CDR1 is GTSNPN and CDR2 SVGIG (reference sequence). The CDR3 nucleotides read TGTGCCTGGATGGAGTACAATGAGCAGTTCTTC. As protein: CAWMEYNEQFF.

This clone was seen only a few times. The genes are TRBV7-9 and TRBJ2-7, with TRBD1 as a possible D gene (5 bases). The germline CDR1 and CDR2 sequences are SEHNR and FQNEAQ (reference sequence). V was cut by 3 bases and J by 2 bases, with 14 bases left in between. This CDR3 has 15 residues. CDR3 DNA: TGTGCCAGCAGCTTCAGGGCAGGGCAAACCTACGAGCAGTACTTC. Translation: CASSFRAGQTYEQYF.

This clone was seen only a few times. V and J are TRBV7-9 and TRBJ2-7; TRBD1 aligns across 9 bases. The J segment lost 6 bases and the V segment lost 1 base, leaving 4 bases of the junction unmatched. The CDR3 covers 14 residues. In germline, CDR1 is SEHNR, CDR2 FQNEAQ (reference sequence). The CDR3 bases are TGTGCCAGCAGCTTAGTGGGACAGGGAGTCGAGCAGTACTTC. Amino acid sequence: CASSLVGQGVEQYF.

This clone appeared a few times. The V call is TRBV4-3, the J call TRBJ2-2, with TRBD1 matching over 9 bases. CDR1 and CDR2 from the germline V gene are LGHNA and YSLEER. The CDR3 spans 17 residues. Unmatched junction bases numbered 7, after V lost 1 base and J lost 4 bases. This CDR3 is CASSQAPTGGSTGELFF. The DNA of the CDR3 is TGCGCCAGCAGCCAAGCCCCGACAGGGGGGAGCACCGGGGAGCTGTTTTTT.

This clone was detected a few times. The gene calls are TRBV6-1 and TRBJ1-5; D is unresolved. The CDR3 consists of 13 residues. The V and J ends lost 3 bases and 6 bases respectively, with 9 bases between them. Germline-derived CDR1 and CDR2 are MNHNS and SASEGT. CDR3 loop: CASSERVAQPQHF. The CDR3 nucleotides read TGTGCCAGCAGTGAGAGGGTAGCTCAGCCCCAGCATTTT.

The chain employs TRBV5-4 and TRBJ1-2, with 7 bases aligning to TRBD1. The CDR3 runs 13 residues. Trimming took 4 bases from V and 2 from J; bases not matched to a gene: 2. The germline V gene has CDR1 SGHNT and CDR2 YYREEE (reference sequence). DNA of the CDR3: TGTGCCAGCAGCCCGGGACAGAACTATGGCTACACCTTC. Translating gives CASSPGQNYGYTF.

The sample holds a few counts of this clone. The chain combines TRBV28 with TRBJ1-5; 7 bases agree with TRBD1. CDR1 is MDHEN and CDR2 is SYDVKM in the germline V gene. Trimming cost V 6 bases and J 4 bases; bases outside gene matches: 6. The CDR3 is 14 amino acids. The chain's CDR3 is CASSWGQLNQPQHF. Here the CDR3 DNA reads TGTGCCAGCAGCTGGGGACAGCTGAATCAGCCCCAGCATTTT.

The CDR3 reads CASSKTSGRAYEQYF. The CDR3 nucleotides read TGTGCCAGCAGCAAAACTAGCGGGAGGGCCTACGAGCAGTACTTC. This chain uses TRBV5-6 with TRBJ2-7; the match to TRBD2 covers 13 bases. The CDR3 is 15 residues long. Germline CDR1 and CDR2: SGHDT and YYEEEE. Trimming took 4 bases from V and 2 from J; bases not matched to a gene: 3.

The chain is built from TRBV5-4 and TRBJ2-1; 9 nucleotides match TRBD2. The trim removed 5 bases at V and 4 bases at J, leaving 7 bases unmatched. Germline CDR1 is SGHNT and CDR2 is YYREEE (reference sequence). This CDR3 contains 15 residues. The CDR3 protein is CASSQGLAEYNEQFF. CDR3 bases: TGTGCCAGCAGTCAGGGACTAGCAGAGTACAATGAGCAGTTCTTC. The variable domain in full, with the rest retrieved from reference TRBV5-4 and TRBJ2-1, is ETGVTQSPTHLIKTRGQQVTLRCSSQSGHNTVSWYQQALGQGPQFIFQYYREEENGRGNFPPRFSGLQFPNYSSELNVNALELDDSALYLCASSQGLAEYNEQFFGPGTRLTVL.